A single sample gave rise to the 17 T cell receptor beta chains below, sequenced in a study of control samples from healthy donors and cancer patients. This table comes from immunoSEQ multiplex PCR, and its TCRdb copy is limited to in-frame clones, with some not included. Of about 170,000 clones listed, 90% to 95% are singletons. The specimen sequenced was blood. The origin of the receptors is a woman aged 18-29 years in good health.

V gene TRBV28 combines with J gene TRBJ1-1; the D is unclear. Trimming removed 7 bases from V and 1 base from J, with 10 bases in between. This CDR3 has 13 amino acids. Germline V lookup: CDR1 MDHEN, CDR2 SYDVKM. For the CDR3, the DNA is TGTGCCAGCATCCAACTGGAGAACACTGAAGCTTTCTTT. It encodes CASIQLENTEAFF.

The chain recombines TRBV6-2 or TRBV6-3 with TRBJ1-1, with a tentative D call TRBD1 (5 bases). Germline-derived CDR1 and CDR2 are MNHEY and SVGEGT. The ends were cut back, 5 bases at V and 7 bases at J, with 14 bases in the middle. The CDR3 consists of 13 residues. CDR3 sequence (DNA): TGTGCCAGCAGTCTAACGGGACTATTTGAAGCTTTCTTT. The encoded protein is CASSLTGLFEAFF.

The rearrangement uses TRBV13 and TRBJ2-5; 8 positions agree with TRBD2. The germline V gene encodes CDR1 PRHDT and CDR2 FYEKMQ (reference sequence). The J segment lost 5 bases and the V segment lost 0 bases, leaving 8 bases of the junction unmatched. This CDR3 has 16 amino acids. CDR3 sequence: CASSLGLSGGKETQYF. The CDR3 DNA follows: TGTGCCAGCAGCTTAGGCCTGAGCGGGGGTAAGGAGACCCAGTACTTC.

CDR3 in amino acids: CASRESQSSASTDTQYF. Written as DNA, the CDR3 is TGTGCCAGCAGGGAATCCCAGTCTAGCGCTAGCACAGATACGCAGTATTTT. The J gene is TRBJ2-3, the V gene TRBV5-4; TRBD2 might be the D (6 bases). Germline V lookup: CDR1 SGHNT, CDR2 YYREEE (reference sequence). The length of the CDR3 is 17 residues. Trimming shortened V by 5 bases and J by 0 bases, and 19 bases separated the two germline ends. The full variable domain, in which reference TRBV5-4 and TRBJ2-3 provide the parts outside the CDR3, is ETGVTQSPTHLIKTRGQQVTLRCSSQSGHNTVSWYQQALGQGPQFIFQYYREEENGRGNFPPRFSGLQFPNYSSELNVNALELDDSALYLCASRESQSSASTDTQYFGPGTRLTVL.

The V call is TRBV28, the J call TRBJ2-7; 9 bases line up with TRBD1. This CDR3 comprises 14 residues. The germline V gene has CDR1 MDHEN and CDR2 SYDVKM. Unmatched junction bases numbered 9, after V lost 7 bases and J lost 5 bases. Here the CDR3 reads CASTRTGEVDEQYF. CDR3 coding DNA: TGTGCCAGCACACGGACAGGGGAGGTTGACGAGCAGTACTTC.

The genes are TRBV20-1 and TRBJ2-1; D unclear. CDR3 length: 11 amino acids. V was cut by 6 bases and J by 6 bases, with 9 bases left in between. Germline V CDR1 and CDR2: DFQATT, SNEGSKA (reference sequence). CDR3 nucleotides: TGCAGTGCCCCGCGAACCAATGAGCAGTTCTTC. Protein product: CSAPRTNEQFF.

The CDR3 region is CASSLGAAGPEETQYF. In nucleotides, the CDR3 is TGCGCCAGCAGCTTAGGAGCGGCCGGACCTGAAGAGACCCAGTACTTC. The chain couples TRBV5-1 to TRBJ2-5; a weak D match, TRBD2 (5 bases). Per germline, CDR1 SGHRS and CDR2 YFSETQ. CDR3 length equals 16 residues. Trimming pared 2 bases from V and 3 bases from J, leaving 17 bases between. The whole variable domain, filled in from reference TRBV5-1 and TRBJ2-5, reads KAGVTQTPRYLIKTRGQQVTLSCSPISGHRSVSWYQQTPGQGLQFLFEYFSETQRNKGNFPGRFSGRQFSNSRSEMNVSTLELGDSALYLCASSLGAAGPEETQYFGPGTRLLVL.

V and J are TRBV18 and TRBJ2-1, with 11 bases matching TRBD2. Germline V gene sequence: CDR1 KGHSH, CDR2 LQKENI. CDR3 size: 15 residues. V shed 6 bases, J shed 3 bases, and the junction held 4 bases outside the gene matches. The CDR3: CASSLTSGSYNEQFF. DNA for the CDR3: TGTGCCAGCTCGCTAACTAGCGGGAGCTACAATGAGCAGTTCTTC.

This clone appeared once. The chain combines TRBV18 with TRBJ1-5, with D uncertain. The germline gives CDR1 KGHSH, CDR2 LQKENI. The CDR3 covers 13 residues. Trimming took 8 bases from V and 7 from J, leaving 15 bases between them. As DNA, the CDR3 is TGTGCCAGCGCAGAAGTAGAGGGACAGCCCCAGCATTTT. Amino acid sequence: CASAEVEGQPQHF.

The genes are TRBV15 and TRBJ2-2; D may match TRBD1 or TRBD2 (6 bases each). Trimming removed 1 base at V and 6 bases at J, with 12 bases between. The CDR3 loop spans 15 amino acids. The germline V gene encodes CDR1 LNHNV and CDR2 YYDKDF (reference sequence). The CDR3 loop is CATSRGGAPPGELFF. DNA for the CDR3: TGTGCCACCAGCAGAGGGGGGGCGCCGCCCGGGGAGCTGTTTTTT. The full variable domain, completed using reference TRBV15 and TRBJ2-2, is DAMVIQNPRYQVTQFGKPVTLSCSQTLNHNVMYWYQQKSSQAPKLLFHYYDKDFNNEADTPDNFQSRRPNTSFCFLDIRSPGLGDTAMYLCATSRGGAPPGELFFGEGSRLTVL.

This clone was observed once. The V call is TRBV27, the J call TRBJ1-1; D unresolved. The germline CDR1 and CDR2 sequences are MNHEY and SMNVEV (reference sequence). This CDR3 spans 14 amino acids. The germline V and J ends were trimmed by 2 bases and 2 bases, with 9 bases remaining between them. The CDR3 DNA sequence: TGTGCCAGCAGTTTAGAGGCAGCCAACACTGAAGCTTTCTTT. It codes for CASSLEAANTEAFF.

Only one count was recorded for this clone. V is TRBV10-1 and J is TRBJ2-3, with D possibly matching TRBD1 (6 bases). Germline V lookup: CDR1 WNHNN, CDR2 SYGVQD (reference sequence). The CDR3 totals 15 residues. V was cut by 5 bases and J by 3 bases, with 15 bases left in between. The CDR3 loop is CASSLPGAETDTQYF. The DNA of the CDR3 is TGCGCCAGCAGTCTGCCAGGGGCCGAGACAGATACGCAGTATTTT.

The genes are TRBV13 and TRBJ2-1; D is unresolved. Trimming removed 5 bases at V and 16 bases at J, with 15 bases between. Germline V lookup: CDR1 PRHDT, CDR2 FYEKMQ (reference sequence). The CDR3 is 11 amino acids. CDR3 residues: CASSLGSASFF. In nucleotides, the CDR3 is TGTGCCAGCAGCCTGGGGTCGGCCTCATTCTTC.

The genes are TRBV7-9 and TRBJ2-5, with D possibly TRBD2 on 6 matching bases. The CDR3 runs to 13 residues. In germline, CDR1 is SEHNR, CDR2 FQNEAQ (reference sequence). V was trimmed by 2 bases and J by 5 bases, leaving 9 bases between them. The CDR3 sequence is CASSLLAFETQYF. CDR3 DNA: TGTGCCAGCAGCTTACTAGCGTTCGAGACCCAGTACTTC.

CDR3 protein: CATLVRAATGELFF. For the CDR3, the DNA is TGTGCCACCCTTGTCAGGGCGGCCACCGGGGAGCTGTTTTTT. This rearrangement joins TRBV10-3 to TRBJ2-2; possible D gene TRBD1, 5 bases. Trimming shortened V by 10 bases and J by 4 bases, and 16 bases separated the two germline ends. Germline V gene lookup returns CDR1 ENHRY and CDR2 SYGVKD. CDR3 size: 14 residues.

V is TRBV11-2 and J is TRBJ1-1, with D possibly being TRBD1 (6 bases). V was shortened by 5 bases and J by 4 bases, with 11 bases between the two germline ends. The CDR3 loop spans 13 amino acids. Germline CDR1 reads SGHAT; CDR2 reads FQNNGV. CDR3 residues: CASSTQTGTEAFF. In nucleotides, the CDR3 is TGTGCCAGCAGCACCCAGACAGGCACTGAAGCTTTCTTT.

This clone has only one observation. The chain has TRBV5-1 and TRBJ1-2; D call uncertain. The CDR3 has 13 residues. The germline V gene encodes CDR1 SGHRS and CDR2 YFSETQ. Trimming took 2 bases from V and 2 from J, leaving 7 bases between them. CDR3 protein: CASSFTLNYGYTF. The CDR3 DNA follows: TGCGCCAGCAGCTTTACGTTAAACTATGGCTACACCTTC. Full variable domain (remainder filled in from reference TRBV5-1 and TRBJ1-2): KAGVTQTPRYLIKTRGQQVTLSCSPISGHRSVSWYQQTPGQGLQFLFEYFSETQRNKGNFPGRFSGRQFSNSRSEMNVSTLELGDSALYLCASSFTLNYGYTFGSGTRLTVV.